The clone carrying this T cell receptor (beta chain) was picked up many times. The data are from a study of beta chain features in type 1 diabetes. Germline lookup yields CDR1 KGHSH and CDR2 LQKENI. The CDR3 sequence is 15 residues long. V gave up 3 bases and J gave up 4 bases, with 10 bases separating them. Expressed TCRB transcripts were sequenced because the entire RNA isolate underwent reverse transcription. Clones were read by immunoSEQ multiplex PCR, and TCRdb kept only the in-frame ones, dropping some. Counted here are approximately 150,000 clones, 7.5% to 10% occurring once; the ten biggest clones make up less than 3%.

The V call is TRBV18, the J call TRBJ2-6; D unclear. The TCR sequence derives from a woman in her late teens or twenties in good health. The sample consisted of central memory CD4+ T cells from blood. CDR3 nucleotide sequence: TGTGCCAGCTCACCGGTTTTTGAGGGGGCCAACGTCCTGACTTTC. Translating gives CASSPVFEGANVLTF.